One and the same sample provided the 19 T cell receptor beta chains below, sequenced in a study of low-dose radiotherapy and immunotherapy resistance in tumors. TRAV- and TRBV-specific primers were used for first-strand cDNA, which covered alpha and beta chains. TCR amplification used 15 to 20 PCR cycles, a constant-region primer and a V-primer adapter. From the reads, TCRdb called clonotypes with MiXCR, one entry per CDR3 protein. Of some 82,000 distinct CDR3 sequences listed, 15% to 20% are singletons. Time point in this sample: before trial treatment. The material sequenced was PBMCs, taken before treatment. These receptor sequences come from a male donor with prostate cancer.

This clonotype appeared many times. The chain employs TRBV12-3 or TRBV12-4 and TRBJ2-7; D unclear. The CDR3 covers 17 residues. The germline V and J ends were trimmed by 3 bases and 0 bases, with 18 bases remaining between them. CDR3 sequence: CASSFSGGRPSSYEQYF. The CDR3 DNA reads as TGTGCCAGCAGTTTTTCCGGTGGCAGGCCGAGCTCCTACGAGCAGTACTTC.

Comment on this clonotype: A far bigger clonotype differs at one base, so this is likely a read error. This sequence joins TRBV2 and TRBJ2-7; 9 bases fit TRBD2. Germline values: CDR1 SNHLY, CDR2 FYNNEI. J lost 4 bases, V lost 8 bases, and 18 bases had no gene match. This CDR3 has 17 amino acids. The CDR3 loop reads CASRSGTSLLGGYEQYF. The DNA of the CDR3 is TGTGCCAGCCGTTCCGGGACTAGCCTCCTTGGGGGGTACGAGCAGTACTTC.

This clonotype was counted ten times or more. The rearrangement uses TRBV19 and TRBJ1-1, with D tentatively TRBD1 (6 bases). The length of the CDR3 is 14 residues. CDR1 is LNHDA and CDR2 is SQIVND in the germline V gene (reference sequence). V lost 5 bases, J lost 4 bases, and 14 bases lay in between. The CDR3, as DNA: TGTGCCAGTAGTCCCCAGGGGAGGAGCACTGAAGCTTTCTTT. This sequence encodes CASSPQGRSTEAFF.

This clonotype was detected ten times or more. This chain joins TRBV3-1 and TRBJ2-7; D unclear. CDR1 and CDR2 (germline): LGHDT, YNNKEL (reference sequence). The V end was cut by 1 base, the J end by 2 bases, with 6 bases between. The CDR3 loop spans 13 amino acids. CDR3 bases: TGTGCCAGCAGCCAAGCCAGGACCTACGAGCAGTACTTC. It specifies CASSQARTYEQYF.

This clonotype was recorded at least ten times. The rearrangement joins TRBV20-1 to TRBJ1-6, with D uncertain. The CDR3 sequence is 14 residues long. The germline CDR1 and CDR2 sequences are DFQATT and SNEGSKA (reference sequence). Trimming took 3 bases from V and 5 from J, leaving 11 bases between them. The CDR3 DNA sequence: TGCAGTGCTAGGCCGGGGAACAATAATTCACCCCTCCACTTT. Translation gives CSARPGNNNSPLHF.

This clonotype occurred many times. The chain employs TRBV29-1 and TRBJ1-1, with TRBD1 matching over 7 bases. This CDR3 spans 15 amino acids. The V and J ends lost 6 bases and 0 bases, in that order; junction bases with no gene match: 10. The germline gives CDR1 SQVTM, CDR2 ANQGSEA. The CDR3 protein is CSVSYRGRMNTEAFF. The CDR3 nucleotides are TGCAGCGTGAGTTACAGGGGAAGGATGAACACTGAAGCTTTCTTT.

Many counts were recorded for this clonotype. J is TRBJ2-1 and V is TRBV7-9; 11 nucleotides align to TRBD1. Losses at the gene ends were 4 bases for V and 7 bases for J; bases not matched to a gene: 9. The CDR3 is made up of 16 amino acids. Germline V gene data show CDR1 as SEHNR and CDR2 as FQNEAQ (reference sequence). CDR3 residues: CASSWDRGKFRNEQFF. CDR3 DNA sequence: TGTGCCAGCAGCTGGGACAGGGGGAAATTTAGAAATGAGCAGTTCTTC.

This clonotype was counted many times. The V call is TRBV6-2 or TRBV6-3, the J call TRBJ1-4; D perhaps matches TRBD1 (5 bases). Germline V CDR1 and CDR2: MNHEY, SVGEGT. There are 15 residues in the CDR3. Trimming stripped 5 bases from V and 7 bases from J, with 17 bases between. DNA for the CDR3: TGTGCCAGCAGTAATCACCGACAGTTAGGTGAAAAACTGTTTTTT. Protein sequence: CASSNHRQLGEKLFF.

The sample holds many counts of this clonotype. This chain uses TRBV5-4 with TRBJ2-5; D is unresolved. The CDR3 has 14 residues. In germline, CDR1 is SGHNT, CDR2 YYREEE (reference sequence). V was pared by 4 bases and J by 5 bases, with 15 bases between. The CDR3 nucleotides are TGTGCCAGCAGCCGCGTCCGAGGAGAGGAGACCCAGTACTTC. Translated: CASSRVRGEETQYF. The full variable domain, in which reference TRBV5-4 and TRBJ2-5 provide the parts outside the CDR3, is ETGVTQSPTHLIKTRGQQVTLRCSSQSGHNTVSWYQQALGQGPQFIFQYYREEENGRGNFPPRFSGLQFPNYSSELNVNALELDDSALYLCASSRVRGEETQYFGPGTRLLVL.

Many counts were recorded for this clonotype. The J gene is TRBJ1-2, the V gene TRBV19, with D perhaps matching TRBD1 (5 bases). Trimming shortened V by 3 bases and J by 1 base, and 6 bases separated the two germline ends. Germline V gene sequence: CDR1 LNHDA, CDR2 SQIVND (reference sequence). The CDR3 has 13 residues. CDR3 loop: CASSIQGNYGYTF. CDR3 nucleotide sequence: TGTGCCAGTAGTATCCAGGGTAACTATGGCTACACCTTC.

In its sample, this clonotype was seen many times. The chain links TRBV5-6 to TRBJ1-2; D call uncertain. CDR1 is SGHDT and CDR2 is YYEEEE in the germline V gene. This CDR3 region has 13 residues. The V and J ends lost 0 bases and 2 bases respectively, with 5 bases between them. The CDR3 reads CASSLGQNYGYTF. CDR3 DNA sequence: TGTGCCAGCAGCTTGGGGCAGAACTATGGCTACACCTTC.

This clonotype was seen ten or more times. The chain recombines TRBV12-3 or TRBV12-4 with TRBJ2-3; TRBD2 is a possible D gene (5 bases). The germline V and J ends were trimmed by 4 bases and 2 bases, with 16 bases remaining between them. The CDR3 is made up of 16 amino acids. The CDR3 region has the DNA TGTGCCAGCAGTTCGAACAGCTTTCTAGCCACAGATACGCAGTATTTT. Translating it yields CASSSNSFLATDTQYF.

This clonotype appeared many times. J is TRBJ1-5 and V is TRBV6-6; the match to TRBD1 covers 8 bases. The CDR3 is 14 residues long. CDR1 and CDR2 from the germline V gene are MNHNY and SVGAGI (reference sequence). V shed 2 bases, J shed 6 bases, and the junction held 3 bases outside the gene matches. This CDR3 reads CASSYPQGAQPQHF. CDR3 DNA: TGTGCCAGCAGTTACCCCCAGGGGGCTCAGCCCCAGCATTTT.

The sample holds many counts of this clonotype. The chain links TRBV18 to TRBJ1-1; D is possibly TRBD1 (6 bases). Germline CDR1 KGHSH, CDR2 LQKENI. Trimming pared 3 bases from V and 1 base from J, leaving 9 bases between. The CDR3 consists of 14 residues. CDR3 protein: CASSPRTANTEAFF. The CDR3 DNA follows: TGTGCCAGCTCACCTAGGACAGCGAACACTGAAGCTTTCTTT.

The genes are TRBV24-1 and TRBJ2-5, with D perhaps matching TRBD1 or TRBD2 (5 bases each). The germline V gene encodes CDR1 KGHDR and CDR2 SFDVKD. The CDR3 has 16 residues. V was trimmed by 4 bases and J by 2 bases, leaving 16 bases between them. CDR3 nucleotides: TGTGCCACCAGTGACTCGGGACGGACGGTACAAGAGACCCAGTACTTC. It yields the protein CATSDSGRTVQETQYF.

The sample holds many counts of this clonotype. This chain joins TRBV9 and TRBJ1-3, with TRBD1 as a possible D gene (6 bases). Trimming took 3 bases from V and 0 from J, leaving 10 bases between them. CDR1 SGDLS and CDR2 YYNGEE come from the germline V gene. This CDR3 is 15 amino acids long. The CDR3 loop reads CASSARDNSGNTIYF. The CDR3 DNA follows: TGTGCCAGCAGCGCCCGGGACAACTCTGGAAACACCATATATTTT.

In this sample, this clonotype turned up many times. V is TRBV12-3 or TRBV12-4 and J is TRBJ2-2, with 12 bases fitting TRBD1. Trimming removed 7 bases from V and 5 bases from J; junction bases left unmatched: 20. This CDR3 is built from 20 residues. The CDR3 region is CASTTSTRWGQGAWTGELFF. DNA for the CDR3: TGTGCCAGCACCACTTCAACCCGATGGGGACAGGGGGCTTGGACCGGGGAGCTGTTTTTT.

The V call is TRBV6-2 or TRBV6-3, the J call TRBJ2-1; 14 nucleotides agree with TRBD2. CDR3 length: 16 amino acids. V lost 1 base to trimming and J lost 6 bases; unmatched junction nucleotides: 2. Looked up from germline, CDR1 is MNHEY and CDR2 is SVGEGT. The CDR3 region has the DNA TGTGCCAGCAGTTACTGGGGGACTAGCGGGAGCAATGAGCAGTTCTTC. Protein sequence: CASSYWGTSGSNEQFF.

This clonotype was recorded many times. The chain links TRBV5-6 to TRBJ2-5, with TRBD2 identical over 9 bases. In germline, CDR1 is SGHDT, CDR2 YYEEEE. V shed 0 bases and J 1 base; nucleotides not matched to a gene: 7. The CDR3 is made up of 17 amino acids. For the CDR3, the DNA is TGTGCCAGCAGCTTGGCATCCGCTAGCGGGGCCCAAGAGACCCAGTACTTC. It yields the protein CASSLASASGAQETQYF. The full variable domain, completed using reference TRBV5-6 and TRBJ2-5, is DAGVTQSPTHLIKTRGQQVTLRCSPKSGHDTVSWYQQALGQGPQFIFQYYEEEERQRGNFPDRFSGHQFPNYSSELNVNALLLGDSALYLCASSLASASGAQETQYFGPGTRLLVL.